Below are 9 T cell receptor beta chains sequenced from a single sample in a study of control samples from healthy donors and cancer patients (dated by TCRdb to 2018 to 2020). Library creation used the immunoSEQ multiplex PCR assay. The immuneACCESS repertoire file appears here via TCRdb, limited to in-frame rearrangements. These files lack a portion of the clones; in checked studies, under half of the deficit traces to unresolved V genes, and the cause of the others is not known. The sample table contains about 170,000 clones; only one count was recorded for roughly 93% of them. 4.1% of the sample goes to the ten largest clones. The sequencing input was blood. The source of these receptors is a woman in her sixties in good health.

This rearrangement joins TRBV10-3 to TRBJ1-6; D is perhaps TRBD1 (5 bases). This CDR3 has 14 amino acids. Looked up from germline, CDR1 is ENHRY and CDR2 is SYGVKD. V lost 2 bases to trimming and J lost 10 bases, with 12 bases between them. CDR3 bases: TGTGCCATCAGTGAGCTGGGACCCAGGTCACCCCTCCACTTT. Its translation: CAISELGPRSPLHF.

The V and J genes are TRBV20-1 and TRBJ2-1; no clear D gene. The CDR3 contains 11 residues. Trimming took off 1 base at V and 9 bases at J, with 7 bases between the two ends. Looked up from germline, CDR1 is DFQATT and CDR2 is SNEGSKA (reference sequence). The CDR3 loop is CSARGGSEQFF. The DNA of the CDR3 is TGCAGTGCTAGAGGGGGTTCTGAGCAGTTCTTC.

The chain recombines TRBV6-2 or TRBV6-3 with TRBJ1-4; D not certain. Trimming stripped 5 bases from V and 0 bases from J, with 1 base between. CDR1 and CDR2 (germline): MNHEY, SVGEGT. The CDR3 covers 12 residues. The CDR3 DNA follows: TGTGCCAGCAGTGCAACTAATGAAAAACTGTTTTTT. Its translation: CASSATNEKLFF.

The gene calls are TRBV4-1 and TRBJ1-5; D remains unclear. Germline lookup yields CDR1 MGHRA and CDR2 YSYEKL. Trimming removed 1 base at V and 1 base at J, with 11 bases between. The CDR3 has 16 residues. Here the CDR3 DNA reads TGCGCCAGCAGCCAAGTAGCGGCATTAAGCAATCAGCCCCAGCATTTT. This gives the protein CASSQVAALSNQPQHF.

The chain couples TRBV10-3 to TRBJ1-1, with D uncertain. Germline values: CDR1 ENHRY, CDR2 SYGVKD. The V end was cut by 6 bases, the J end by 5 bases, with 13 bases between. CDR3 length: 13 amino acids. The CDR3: CAIRAFGVTEAFF. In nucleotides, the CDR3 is TGTGCCATCAGGGCTTTTGGGGTAACTGAAGCTTTCTTT.

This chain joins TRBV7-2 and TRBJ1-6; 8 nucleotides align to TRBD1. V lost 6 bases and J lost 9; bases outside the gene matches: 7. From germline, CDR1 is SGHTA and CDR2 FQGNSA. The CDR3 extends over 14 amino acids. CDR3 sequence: CASRDRVLPSPLHF. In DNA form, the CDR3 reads TGTGCCAGCAGGGACAGGGTTTTACCTTCACCCCTCCACTTT. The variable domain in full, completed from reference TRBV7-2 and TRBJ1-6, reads GAGVSQSPSNKVTEKGKDVELRCDPISGHTALYWYRQSLGQGLEFLIYFQGNSAPDKSGLPSDRFSAERTGGSVSTLTIQRTQQEDSAVYLCASRDRVLPSPLHFGNGTRLTVT.

The CDR3 here is CASRRDARPLEAFF. The CDR3 nucleotides are TGCGCCAGCAGAAGGGACGCCCGTCCGCTCGAAGCTTTCTTT. The chain joins TRBV5-1 to TRBJ1-1; possible D gene TRBD1, 5 bases. The CDR3 length is 14 residues. V was clipped by 5 bases and J by 8 bases, with 19 bases between them. Germline CDR1 reads SGHRS; CDR2 reads YFSETQ.

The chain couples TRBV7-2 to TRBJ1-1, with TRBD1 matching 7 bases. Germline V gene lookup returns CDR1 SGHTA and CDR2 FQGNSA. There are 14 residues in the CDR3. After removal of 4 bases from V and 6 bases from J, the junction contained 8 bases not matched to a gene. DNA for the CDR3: TGTGCCAGCAGCTCCAGACAGGGAGGGCCTGAAGCTTTCTTT. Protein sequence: CASSSRQGGPEAFF.

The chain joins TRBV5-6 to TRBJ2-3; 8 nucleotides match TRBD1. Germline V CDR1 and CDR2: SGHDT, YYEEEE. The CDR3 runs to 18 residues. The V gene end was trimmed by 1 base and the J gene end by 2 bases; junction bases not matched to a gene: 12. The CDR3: CASSLSHRGSGDTDTQYF. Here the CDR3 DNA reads TGTGCCAGCAGCTTGTCCCACAGGGGGAGCGGAGACACAGATACGCAGTATTTT.